This T cell receptor (beta chain) comes out of a study of cytomegalovirus exposure and HLA in healthy donors. PCR used 60 Vbeta primers and 13 Jbeta primers. Assay used: immunoSEQ multiplex PCR; TCRdb lists only in-frame clones, some missing. Among 110,000 to 150,000 clones listed, 70% were seen once. The sequence was collected from a woman aged 30 to 39 in good health and CMV-seronegative. Material: PBMCs.

DNA of the CDR3: TGTGCCAGCAGCTTAGATCTTGCGCGGGGAAACAATGAGCAGTTCTTC. It is translated as CASSLDLARGNNEQFF. V is TRBV11-2 and J is TRBJ2-1; possible D gene TRBD2, 6 bases. V was shortened by 0 bases and J by 5 bases, with 14 bases between the two germline ends. In germline, CDR1 is SGHAT, CDR2 FQNNGV. There are 16 residues in the CDR3.